This T cell receptor beta chain stems from a study of T cell responses to AZD1222 COVID-19 vaccine. A note on this clone: Its specificity is not known.

Trimming left V 5 bases short and J 6 bases short, with 16 bases between. Germline-derived CDR1 and CDR2 are MNHEY and SVGAGI. The CDR3 has 15 residues. General observations from the study: Epitopes outside B.1.351 and B.1.1.7 mutated regions reportedly drew nearly half of spike TCRs. Two doses of AZD1222 preceded a rise in Spike-specific TCR breadth and depth. At baseline, just 5 or 6 AZD1222 recipients tested seropositive.

Data came from immunoSEQ multiplex PCR; TCRdb stores just in-frame clones and leaves some out. The table records about 180,000 clones, over 90% of them present only once. The sample was peripheral blood, taken 28 days after the second AZD1222 dose. The TCR was taken from an adult who received the AZD1222 COVID-19 vaccine. The chain links TRBV6-5 to TRBJ2-2; TRBD1 is a possible D gene (5 bases). The CDR3 reads CASSPTQGPAGELFF. Written as DNA, the CDR3 is TGTGCCAGCAGTCCCACCCAGGGTCCGGCCGGGGAGCTGTTTTTT.